These T cell receptor beta chains were read from a single sample in a study of shared clonotypes between healthy human individuals. The method was immunoSEQ multiplex PCR; TCRdb's version includes in-frame clones alone and lacks a portion of them. The sample lists some 1,900,000 clones, about 95% occurring once. The material sequenced was naive CD8+ T cells sorted from blood. These receptor sequences come from a young man in good health. Both conserved end residues are part of each CDR3. The order of the fields is V gene, J gene, CDR3 length, CDR3 protein.

V: TRBV7-2; J: TRBJ2-2; length: 15; CDR3: CATGTPLKNFGELFF
V: TRBV10-3; J: TRBJ2-5; length: 13; CDR3: CAIMEQGQETQYF
V: TRBV7-9; J: TRBJ1-2; length: 13; CDR3: CASSAPGAYGYTF
V: TRBV5-6; J: TRBJ1-5; length: 15; CDR3: CASSSLDRSNQPQHF
V: TRBV5-6; J: TRBJ1-1; length: 15; CDR3: CASSLDGQLRTEAFF
V: TRBV15; J: TRBJ2-7; length: 14; CDR3: CATAQWGETYEQYF
V: TRBV27; J: TRBJ1-1; length: 13; CDR3: CASSFRGRTEAFF
V: TRBV6-6; J: TRBJ2-7; length: 15; CDR3: CASSISTGLSYEQYF
V: TRBV27; J: TRBJ2-1; length: 13; CDR3: CASSLSTRTEQFF
V: TRBV19; J: TRBJ2-7; length: 15; CDR3: CASSPGGQGTYEQYF
V: TRBV5-4; J: TRBJ2-1; length: 14; CDR3: CASSFTGGPAEQFF
V: TRBV15; J: TRBJ2-7; length: 14; CDR3: CATSAGTGNYEQYF
V: TRBV5-4; J: TRBJ2-5; length: 17; CDR3: CASSLDGVGRTQETQYF
V: TRBV18; J: TRBJ2-5; length: 19; CDR3: CASSPVRTSGRNLQETQYF
V: TRBV4-1; J: TRBJ2-7; length: 13; CDR3: CASSQVRSDEQYF
V: TRBV28; J: TRBJ1-5; length: 15; CDR3: CASSFQDGTNQPQHF
V: TRBV6-4; J: TRBJ1-5; length: 13; CDR3: CASSDRLGGPQHF
V: TRBV27; J: TRBJ2-7; length: 17; CDR3: CASSFLLGQGIPYEQYF
V: TRBV5-1; J: TRBJ2-1; length: 19; CDR3: CASSFGLAGLDFSYNEQFF
V: TRBV6-5; J: TRBJ2-1; length: 13; CDR3: CASSYSMDGEQFF
V: TRBV7-9; J: TRBJ1-5; length: 17; CDR3: CASSLAGGPYSNQPQHF
V: TRBV9; J: TRBJ2-7; length: 15; CDR3: CASSASGTGFYEQYF
V: TRBV5-6; J: TRBJ1-1; length: 13; CDR3: CASSFGRVTEAFF
V: TRBV6-1; J: TRBJ1-1; length: 14; CDR3: CASDPLWGTTEAFF
V: TRBV7-9; J: TRBJ2-7; length: 15; CDR3: CASSLLPLRDYEQYF
V: TRBV6-5; J: TRBJ1-2; length: 13; CDR3: CASSYAANYGYTF